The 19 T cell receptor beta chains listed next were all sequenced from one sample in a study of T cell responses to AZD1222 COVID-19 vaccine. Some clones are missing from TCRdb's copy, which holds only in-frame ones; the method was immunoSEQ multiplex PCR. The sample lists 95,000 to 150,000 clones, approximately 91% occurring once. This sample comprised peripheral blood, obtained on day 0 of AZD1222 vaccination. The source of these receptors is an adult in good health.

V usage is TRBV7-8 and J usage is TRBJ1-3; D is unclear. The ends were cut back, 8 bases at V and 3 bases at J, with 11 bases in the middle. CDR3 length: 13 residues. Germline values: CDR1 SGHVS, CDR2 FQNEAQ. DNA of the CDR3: TGTGCCAGCGCCCGGGTAGATGGAAACACCATATATTTT. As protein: CASARVDGNTIYF. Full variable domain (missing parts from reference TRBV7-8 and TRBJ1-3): GAGVSQSPRYKVAKRGQDVALRCDPISGHVSLFWYQQALGQGPEFLTYFQNEAQLDKSGLPSDRFFAERPEGSVSTLKIQRTQQEDSAVYLCASARVDGNTIYFGEGSWLTVV.

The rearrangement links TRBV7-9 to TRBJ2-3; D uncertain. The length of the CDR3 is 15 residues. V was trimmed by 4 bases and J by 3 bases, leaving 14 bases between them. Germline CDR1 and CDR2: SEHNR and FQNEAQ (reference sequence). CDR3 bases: TGTGCCAGCAGCTACAGCGAGACCCAGACAGATACGCAGTATTTT. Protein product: CASSYSETQTDTQYF. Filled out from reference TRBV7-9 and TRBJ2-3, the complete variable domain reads DTGVSQNPRHKITKRGQNVTFRCDPISEHNRLYWYRQTLGQGPEFLTYFQNEAQLEKSRLLSDRFSAERPKGSFSTLEIQRTEQGDSAMYLCASSYSETQTDTQYFGPGTRLTVL.

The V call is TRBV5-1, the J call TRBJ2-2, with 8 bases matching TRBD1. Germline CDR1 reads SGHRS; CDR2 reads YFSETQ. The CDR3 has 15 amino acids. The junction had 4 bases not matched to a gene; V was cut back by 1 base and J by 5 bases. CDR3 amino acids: CASSLWTGWTGELFF. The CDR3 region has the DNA TGCGCCAGCAGCTTGTGGACAGGGTGGACCGGGGAGCTGTTTTTT.

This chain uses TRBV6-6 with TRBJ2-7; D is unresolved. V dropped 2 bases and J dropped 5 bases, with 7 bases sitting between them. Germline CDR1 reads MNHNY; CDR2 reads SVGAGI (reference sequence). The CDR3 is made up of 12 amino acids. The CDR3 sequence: CASSYTADEQYF. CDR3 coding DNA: TGTGCCAGCAGTTACACGGCGGACGAGCAGTACTTC.

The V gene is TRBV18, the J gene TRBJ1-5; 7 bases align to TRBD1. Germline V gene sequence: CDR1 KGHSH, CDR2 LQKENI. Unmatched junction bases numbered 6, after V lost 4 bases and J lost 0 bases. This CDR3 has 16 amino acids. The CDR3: CASSLSGTDSNQPQHF. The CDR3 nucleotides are TGTGCCAGCTCACTCTCCGGGACAGATAGCAATCAGCCCCAGCATTTT.

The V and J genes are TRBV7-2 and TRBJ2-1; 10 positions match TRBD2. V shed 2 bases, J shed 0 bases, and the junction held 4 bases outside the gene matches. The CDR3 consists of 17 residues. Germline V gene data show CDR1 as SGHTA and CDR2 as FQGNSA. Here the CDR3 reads CASSLWASGGSYNEQFF. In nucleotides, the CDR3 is TGTGCCAGCAGCTTATGGGCTAGCGGGGGCTCCTACAATGAGCAGTTCTTC.

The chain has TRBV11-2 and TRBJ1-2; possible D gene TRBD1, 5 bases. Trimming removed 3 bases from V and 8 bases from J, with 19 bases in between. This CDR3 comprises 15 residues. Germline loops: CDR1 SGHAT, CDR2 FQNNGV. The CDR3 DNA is TGTGCCAGCAGCTTCCGCAGGGCCGTATCCCGCGGCTACACCTTC. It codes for CASSFRRAVSRGYTF.

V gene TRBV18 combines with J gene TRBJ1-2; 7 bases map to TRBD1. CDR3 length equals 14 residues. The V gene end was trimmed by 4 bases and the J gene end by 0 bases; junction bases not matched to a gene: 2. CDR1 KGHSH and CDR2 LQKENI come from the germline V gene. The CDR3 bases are TGTGCCAGCTCACAGGACAGGACTAACTATGGCTACACCTTC. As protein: CASSQDRTNYGYTF.

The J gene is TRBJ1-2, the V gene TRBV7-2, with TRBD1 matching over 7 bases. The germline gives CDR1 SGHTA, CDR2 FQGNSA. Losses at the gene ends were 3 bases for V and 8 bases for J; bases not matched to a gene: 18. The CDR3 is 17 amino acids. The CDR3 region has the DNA TGTGCCAGCAGCTTTTTTTTGCCCTTTGGAGGGGGCGAAGGCTACACCTTC. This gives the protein CASSFFLPFGGGEGYTF.

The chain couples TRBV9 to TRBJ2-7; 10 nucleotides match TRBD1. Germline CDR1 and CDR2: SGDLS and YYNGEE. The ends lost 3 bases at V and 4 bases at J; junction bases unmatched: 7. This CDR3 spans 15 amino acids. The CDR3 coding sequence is TGTGCCAGCAGCGCTCCGGGACAGGGGCCTTACGAGCAGTACTTC. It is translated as CASSAPGQGPYEQYF.

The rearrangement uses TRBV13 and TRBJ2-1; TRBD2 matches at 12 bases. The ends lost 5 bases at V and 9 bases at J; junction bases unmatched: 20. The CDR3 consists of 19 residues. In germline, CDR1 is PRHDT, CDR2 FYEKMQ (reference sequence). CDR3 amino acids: CASSPGPLAGGLGNSEQFF. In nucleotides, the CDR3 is TGTGCCAGCAGCCCCGGTCCGCTAGCGGGGGGGCTGGGGAACTCTGAGCAGTTCTTC.

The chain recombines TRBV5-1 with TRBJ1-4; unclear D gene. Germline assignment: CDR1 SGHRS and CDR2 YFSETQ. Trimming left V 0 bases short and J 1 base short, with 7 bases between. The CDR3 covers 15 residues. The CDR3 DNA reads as TGCGCCAGCAGCTTGGAGGGCAGAACTAATGAAAAACTGTTTTTT. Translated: CASSLEGRTNEKLFF.

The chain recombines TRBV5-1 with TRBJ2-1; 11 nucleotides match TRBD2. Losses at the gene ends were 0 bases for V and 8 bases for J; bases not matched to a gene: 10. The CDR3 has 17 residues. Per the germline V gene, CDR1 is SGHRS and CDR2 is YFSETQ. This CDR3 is CASSLAASGGIVYEQFF. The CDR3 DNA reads TGCGCCAGCAGCTTGGCGGCTAGCGGGGGGATAGTTTATGAGCAGTTCTTC.

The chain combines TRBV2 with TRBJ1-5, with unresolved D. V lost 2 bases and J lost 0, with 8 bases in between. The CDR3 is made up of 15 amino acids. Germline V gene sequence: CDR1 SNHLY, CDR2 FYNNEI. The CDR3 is CASSESRSSNQPQHF. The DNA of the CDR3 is TGTGCCAGCAGTGAATCCAGATCTAGCAATCAGCCCCAGCATTTT.

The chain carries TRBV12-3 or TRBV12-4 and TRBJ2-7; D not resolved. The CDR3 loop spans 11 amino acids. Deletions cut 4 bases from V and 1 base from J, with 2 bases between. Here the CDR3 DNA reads TGTGCCAGCAGTTCATCCTACGAGCAGTACTTC. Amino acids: CASSSSYEQYF.

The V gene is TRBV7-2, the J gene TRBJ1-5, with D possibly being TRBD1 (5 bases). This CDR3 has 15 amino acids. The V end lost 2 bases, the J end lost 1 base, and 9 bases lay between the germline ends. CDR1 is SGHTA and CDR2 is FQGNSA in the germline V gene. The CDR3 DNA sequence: TGTGCCAGCAGCTTAAACCGGGACAGCAATCAGCCCCAGCATTTT. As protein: CASSLNRDSNQPQHF.

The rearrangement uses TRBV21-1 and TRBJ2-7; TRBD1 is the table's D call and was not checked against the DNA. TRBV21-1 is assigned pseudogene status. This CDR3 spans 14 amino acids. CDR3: CASSARTGIIEQYF. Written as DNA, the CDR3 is TGTGCCAGCAGCGCACGGACAGGAATTATCGAGCAGTACTTC.

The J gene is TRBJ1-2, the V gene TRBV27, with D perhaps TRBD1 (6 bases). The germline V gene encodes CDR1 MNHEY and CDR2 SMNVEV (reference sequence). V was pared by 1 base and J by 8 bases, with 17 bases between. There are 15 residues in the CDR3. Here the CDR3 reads CASSLLGTKGVGYTF. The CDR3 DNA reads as TGTGCCAGCAGTTTATTAGGCACCAAGGGGGTGGGCTACACCTTC.

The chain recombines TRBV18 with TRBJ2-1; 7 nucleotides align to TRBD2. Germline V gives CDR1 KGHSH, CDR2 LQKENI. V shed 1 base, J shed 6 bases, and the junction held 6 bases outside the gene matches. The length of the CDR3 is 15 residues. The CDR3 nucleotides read TGTGCCAGCTCACCACATGCGGGAGAGGTCAATGAGCAGTTCTTC. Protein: CASSPHAGEVNEQFF.